What follows is one T cell receptor (beta chain) and its context. Its matching antigen is unknown. This entry comes from a study of OX40 agonist ivuxolimab in advanced cancers. The wider study: Patients received ivuxolimab, an intravenous treatment, every 2 weeks at 0.01 to 10 mg/kg. General study findings and limits: Normalized T-cell clonal expansion was also low in a subset of nonresponders.

The germline gives CDR1 SGHDT, CDR2 YYEEEE. This CDR3 comprises 15 residues. With 5 bases removed from V and 2 bases from J, the gap between germline ends came to 16 bases. Generated by immunoSEQ multiplex PCR, the TCRdb table keeps only in-frame clones and is missing some. The repertoire includes tens of thousands of clones, roughly 90% of them detected once, and 10% to 15% sits in the top ten. The chain employs TRBV5-6 and TRBJ1-1; possible D gene TRBD1, 5 bases. This specimen was CD4+ or CD8+ T cells sorted from blood, taken in a trial of the OX40 agonist ivuxolimab. The TCR comes from an adult with an advanced solid tumor such as melanoma, head and neck, liver or kidney cancer. This CDR3 reads CASRPLGTSNTEAFF. DNA for the CDR3: TGTGCCAGCAGACCCCTGGGGACCAGTAACACTGAAGCTTTCTTT.